A single sample gave rise to the 27 T cell receptor beta chains below, sequenced in a study of T cell repertoires in cytomegalovirus infection. Using its own MiXCR run on the reads, TCRdb lists one record per CDR3 protein. The table lists more than 500,000 distinct CDR3 sequences, 16% of them singletons. The sample was CD8+ T cells from PBMCs. The receptor set was obtained from a human donor in good health (CMV status not recorded). Some clones in this sample may be carry-over from other donors' samples.

The gene calls are TRBV9 and TRBJ1-1; D not certain. CDR1 is SGDLS, CDR2 YYNGEE, per germline. Trimming pared 5 bases from V and 2 bases from J, leaving 13 bases between. The CDR3 runs to 14 residues. The CDR3: CASSQGGFNTEAFF. The CDR3 DNA reads TGTGCCAGCAGTCAAGGTGGGTTTAACACTGAAGCTTTCTTT.

The chain couples TRBV4-2 to TRBJ2-1, with TRBD2 identical over 8 bases. Germline V gene sequence: CDR1 LGHNA, CDR2 YNFKEQ. Trimming cost V 0 bases and J 7 bases; bases outside gene matches: 11. This CDR3 is 17 amino acids long. The CDR3 spells CASSQEAGTSGQNEQFF. The CDR3 DNA reads TGTGCCAGCAGCCAAGAGGCGGGAACTAGCGGTCAGAATGAGCAGTTCTTC.

With regard to this clonotype: This may stem from a read error, because a much larger clone lies one nucleotide away. The rearrangement joins TRBV7-9 to TRBJ2-7; 8 nucleotides align to TRBD2. CDR3 length equals 13 residues. Germline V CDR1 and CDR2: SEHNR, FQNEAQ (reference sequence). CDR3 protein: CGSTSGRFYEQYF. The DNA for the CDR3 is TGTGGCAGCACCAGCGGGAGATTCTACGAGCAGTACTTC.

This clonotype was counted ten times or more. The rearrangement joins TRBV4-1 to TRBJ2-3; TRBD1 matches 11 bases. CDR1 and CDR2 from the germline V gene are MGHRA and YSYEKL. The CDR3 contains 16 residues. Trimming removed 4 bases from V and 2 bases from J; junction bases left unmatched: 5. For the CDR3, the DNA is TGCGCCAGCAGCCGGACAGGGGGCAAAAACACAGATACGCAGTATTTT. Protein: CASSRTGGKNTDTQYF.

This clonotype was counted many times. This rearrangement joins TRBV7-9 to TRBJ2-5; tentative D call: TRBD2 (5 bases). This CDR3 is built from 14 residues. Germline CDR1 and CDR2: SEHNR and FQNEAQ (reference sequence). V was cut by 1 base and J by 0 bases, with 6 bases left in between. The CDR3 is CASSLVGNQETQYF. The CDR3 region has the DNA TGTGCCAGCAGCTTAGTCGGGAACCAAGAGACCCAGTACTTC.

This clonotype was seen a handful of times. V usage is TRBV5-5 and J usage is TRBJ2-1; 9 positions match TRBD1. Trimming removed 4 bases from V and 4 bases from J; junction bases left unmatched: 6. CDR1 and CDR2 from the germline V gene are SGHKS and YYEKEE (reference sequence). This CDR3 comprises 15 residues. CDR3 amino acids: CASSPSGQGYNEQFF. The CDR3 region has the DNA TGTGCCAGCAGCCCAAGCGGACAGGGGTACAATGAGCAGTTCTTC.

In this sample, this clonotype turned up many times. The chain joins TRBV14 to TRBJ2-7, with 8 bases lining up with TRBD1. Trimming removed 0 bases from V and 3 bases from J; junction bases left unmatched: 7. The CDR3 runs 16 residues. Germline V gene sequence: CDR1 SGHDN, CDR2 FVKESK. The CDR3 sequence: CASSQDRGTGLYEQYF. The CDR3, as DNA: TGTGCCAGCAGCCAAGATCGCGGGACAGGCCTCTACGAGCAGTACTTC.

The sample holds many counts of this clonotype. The chain has TRBV27 and TRBJ2-3; D perhaps matches TRBD2 (5 bases). Trimming took 5 bases from V and 2 from J, leaving 8 bases between them. CDR1 is MNHEY, CDR2 SMNVEV, per germline (reference sequence). This CDR3 contains 13 residues. CDR3 region: CASSADSTDTQYF. In nucleotides, the CDR3 is TGTGCCAGCAGTGCGGACTCCACAGATACGCAGTATTTT.

There are many counts of this clonotype. The chain is built from TRBV6-5 and TRBJ2-1; 10 nucleotides align to TRBD1. The CDR3 is 16 amino acids. From germline, CDR1 is MNHEY and CDR2 SVGAGI. J gave up 4 bases and V 0 bases, and 3 bases lay outside the gene matches. The CDR3 coding sequence is TGTGCCAGCAGTTACTCGAGGACAGGGGGTTACAATGAGCAGTTCTTC. The encoded protein is CASSYSRTGGYNEQFF.

Ten or more counts support this clonotype. V and J are TRBV28 and TRBJ1-1; D perhaps matches TRBD1 (5 bases). The CDR3 covers 14 residues. The germline V gene has CDR1 MDHEN and CDR2 SYDVKM. V was trimmed by 2 bases and J by 0 bases, leaving 7 bases between them. The CDR3 DNA sequence: TGTGCCAGCAGTTTAGGGGCGGTGAACACTGAAGCTTTCTTT. Translated: CASSLGAVNTEAFF. The variable domain in full, completed from reference TRBV28 and TRBJ1-1, reads DVKVTQSSRYLVKRTGEKVFLECVQDMDHENMFWYRQDPGLGLRLIYFSYDVKMKEKGDIPEGYSVSREKKERFSLILESASTNQTSMYLCASSLGAVNTEAFFGQGTRLTVV.

This chain connects TRBV14 to TRBJ2-1, with D tentatively TRBD1 (5 bases). The CDR3 has 16 residues. Germline CDR1 and CDR2: SGHDN and FVKESK. The germline V and J ends were trimmed by 4 bases and 2 bases, with 15 bases remaining between them. This CDR3 is CASSPDSKTPYNEQFF. DNA of the CDR3: TGTGCCAGCAGCCCCGACAGCAAAACCCCCTACAATGAGCAGTTCTTC.

Many counts were recorded for this clonotype. CDR3: CASSYSRVDGYGYTF. CDR3 nucleotide sequence: TGTGCCAGCAGTTACTCGAGGGTTGACGGTTATGGCTACACCTTC. The J gene is TRBJ1-2, the V gene TRBV6-5; no clear D gene. Germline V gene lookup returns CDR1 MNHEY and CDR2 SVGAGI. The CDR3 is made up of 15 amino acids. The V and J ends lost 0 bases and 5 bases respectively, with 13 bases between them.

In its sample, this clonotype was seen many times. This sequence joins TRBV6-1 and TRBJ1-2, with 7 bases aligning to TRBD1. Looked up from germline, CDR1 is MNHNS and CDR2 is SASEGT. The CDR3 is made up of 15 amino acids. J lost 3 bases, V lost 4 bases, and 8 bases had no gene match. CDR3 sequence reads: CASSVWDSPDYGYTF. In DNA, the CDR3 is TGTGCCAGCAGTGTCTGGGACAGCCCTGACTATGGCTACACCTTC.

This clonotype was counted only a few times. The chain employs TRBV25-1 and TRBJ2-1, with D perhaps matching TRBD2 (6 bases). V lost 1 base, J lost 8 bases, and 6 bases lay in between. The length of the CDR3 is 12 residues. Germline V gene lookup returns CDR1 MGHDK and CDR2 SYGVNS. Written as DNA, the CDR3 is TGTGCCAGCAGTGAATGGGGGGATGAGCAGTTCTTC. Its translation: CASSEWGDEQFF.

The V and J genes are TRBV4-1 and TRBJ1-2; TRBD1 might be the D (5 bases). V was cut by 1 base and J by 0 bases, with 6 bases left in between. This CDR3 has 14 residues. In germline, CDR1 is MGHRA, CDR2 YSYEKL. CDR3 in DNA: TGCGCCAGCAGCCAAGGGGGGACTAACTATGGCTACACCTTC. Encoded protein: CASSQGGTNYGYTF.

To note about this clonotype: A much more abundant neighbour one base away suggests this may be a read error. The rearrangement joins TRBV19 to TRBJ1-1; no reliable D call. This CDR3 spans 13 amino acids. Germline-derived CDR1 and CDR2 are LNHDA and SQIVND (reference sequence). This CDR3 reads CVSSMAPNTEAFF. CDR3 DNA: TGTGTCAGTAGTATGGCCCCGAACACTGAAGCTTTCTTT.

This clonotype was observed a few times. V usage is TRBV19 and J usage is TRBJ1-1; 7 bases line up with TRBD1. CDR1 is LNHDA, CDR2 SQIVND, per germline (reference sequence). This CDR3 contains 15 residues. Unmatched junction bases numbered 8, after V lost 3 bases and J lost 4 bases. CDR3 loop: CASSIGQRGPTEAFF. The CDR3, as DNA: TGTGCCAGTAGTATCGGGCAGAGGGGGCCCACTGAAGCTTTCTTT.

This clonotype showed up just a few times. This rearrangement joins TRBV28 to TRBJ1-1, with D maybe TRBD1 (6 bases). Trimming took 5 bases from V and 0 from J, leaving 10 bases between them. Germline lookup yields CDR1 MDHEN and CDR2 SYDVKM. CDR3 length: 14 residues. The CDR3 protein is CASSLDSVNTEAFF. The CDR3 DNA follows: TGTGCCAGCAGTCTGGACAGCGTGAACACTGAAGCTTTCTTT.

This clonotype came up a few times. The rearrangement uses TRBV7-3 and TRBJ2-1; 9 bases fit TRBD2. The CDR3 covers 13 residues. J gave up 9 bases and V 5 bases, and 5 bases lay outside the gene matches. The germline CDR1 and CDR2 sequences are SGHTA and FQGTGA. As DNA, the CDR3 is TGTGCCAGCAGCGTCGGGACTAGCAGTGAGCAGTTCTTC. This encodes CASSVGTSSEQFF.

This clonotype was detected ten times or more. The chain is built from TRBV7-9 and TRBJ2-3, with no clear D. The CDR3 contains 13 residues. Trimming removed 4 bases from V and 1 base from J, with 6 bases in between. Germline CDR1 and CDR2: SEHNR and FQNEAQ (reference sequence). CDR3 loop: CASSYGRTDTQYF. CDR3 DNA sequence: TGTGCCAGCAGCTACGGTCGCACAGATACGCAGTATTTT.

This clonotype was seen many times. J is TRBJ2-7 and V is TRBV12-3 or TRBV12-4, with 7 bases identical to TRBD2. V dropped 6 bases and J dropped 3; count of bases not matched to a gene: 11. The CDR3 loop spans 15 amino acids. The CDR3 nucleotides read TGTGCCAGCAGCCAAAGCGGGGTGGTTTTCTACGAGCAGTACTTC. It yields the protein CASSQSGVVFYEQYF.

This clonotype was seen at least ten times. The V and J genes are TRBV7-8 and TRBJ1-1; a possible D gene is TRBD1 (5 bases). Germline V CDR1 and CDR2: SGHVS, FQNEAQ. The CDR3 has 13 residues. The V end lost 8 bases, the J end lost 6 bases, and 16 bases lay between the germline ends. The CDR3 nucleotides are TGTGCCAGCGCAGGGAAGGGATTAGCTGAAGCTTTCTTT. Amino acids: CASAGKGLAEAFF.

This clonotype was counted ten times or more. This chain connects TRBV2 to TRBJ2-2; D unclear. The ends were cut back, 8 bases at V and 2 bases at J, with 18 bases in the middle. The CDR3 sequence is 16 residues long. The V gene's germline CDR1 is SNHLY and CDR2 FYNNEI. The chain's CDR3 is CASLARALINTGELFF. The CDR3 DNA follows: TGTGCCAGCCTTGCCCGGGCTCTAATAAACACCGGGGAGCTGTTTTTT. The complete variable domain, with remaining parts taken from reference TRBV2 and TRBJ2-2, reads EPEVTQTPSHQVTQMGQEVILRCVPISNHLYFYWYRQILGQKVEFLVSFYNNEISEKSEIFDDQFSVERPDGSNFTLKIRSTKLEDSAMYFCASLARALINTGELFFGEGSRLTVL.

This clonotype was detected many times. The V gene is TRBV7-6, the J gene TRBJ2-1; TRBD2 might be the D (5 bases). The V end lost 1 base, the J end lost 0 bases, and 7 bases lay between the germline ends. The CDR3 spans 15 residues. Germline lookup yields CDR1 SGHVS and CDR2 FNYEAQ. The CDR3 DNA is TGTGCCAGCAGCTTAGGGACTGCCTCCTACAATGAGCAGTTCTTC. This gives the protein CASSLGTASYNEQFF. The whole variable domain, filled in from reference TRBV7-6 and TRBJ2-1, reads GAGVSQSPRYKVTKRGQDVALRCDPISGHVSLYWYRQALGQGPEFLTYFNYEAQQDKSGLPNDRFSAERPEGSISTLTIQRTEQRDSAMYRCASSLGTASYNEQFFGPGTRLTVL.

In its sample, this clonotype was seen many times. V usage is TRBV12-3 or TRBV12-4 and J usage is TRBJ2-7; 8 bases are a match to TRBD1. The V and J ends lost 4 bases and 2 bases, in that order; junction bases with no gene match: 10. CDR3 length equals 16 residues. The CDR3 sequence is CASSSPRTGTTYEQYF. In DNA, the CDR3 is TGTGCCAGCAGTTCCCCCCGGACAGGGACAACCTACGAGCAGTACTTC.

The table lists this clonotype with a few counts. This chain uses TRBV10-2 with TRBJ1-1, with 9 bases lining up with TRBD1. CDR3 length: 14 residues. V was clipped by 8 bases and J by 3 bases; unmatched bases: 7. In germline, CDR1 is WSHSY, CDR2 SAAADI. The CDR3 sequence is CASRFRDRDTEAFF. The DNA for the CDR3 is TGCGCCAGCCGTTTCCGGGACAGGGACACTGAAGCTTTCTTT.

This clonotype was seen many times. This chain links TRBV5-1 with TRBJ2-5, with 7 bases that match TRBD1. CDR1 and CDR2 (germline): SGHRS, YFSETQ. V trimming: 6 bases; J trimming: 0 bases; junction bases outside the gene matches: 8. CDR3 length: 15 residues. The CDR3 bases are TGCGCCAGCAACCACGACAGGGTTTACCAAGAGACCCAGTACTTC. This encodes CASNHDRVYQETQYF.